These 26 T cell receptor beta chains came from one sample sequenced in a study of graft-versus-host responses after intestinal transplantation. Their recognized antigens are unknown. Sequencing was performed with immunoSEQ multiplex PCR; in TCRdb, only in-frame clones are kept and a portion is missing. The sample lists approximately 86,000 clones; 75% to 95% were seen once. Sequencing used unstimulated CD4+ T cells sorted from spleen or lymph node cells, obtained before intestinal transplant. All receptors derive from a human donor who received an intestinal transplant.

The V gene is TRBV11-2, the J gene TRBJ1-2, with D possibly being TRBD1 (6 bases). V was cut by 0 bases and J by 7 bases, with 12 bases left in between. This CDR3 spans 14 amino acids. Germline values: CDR1 SGHAT, CDR2 FQNNGV. CDR3 residues: CASSLDQGRGGYTF. The CDR3 region has the DNA TGTGCCAGCAGCTTAGATCAGGGCAGGGGTGGCTACACCTTC.

The V and J genes are TRBV6-5 and TRBJ2-7; D may be TRBD1 (6 bases). V was pared by 7 bases and J by 2 bases, with 12 bases between. The CDR3 totals 13 residues. Germline CDR1 MNHEY, CDR2 SVGAGI. The CDR3 spells CASNQQGTYEQYF. The DNA of the CDR3 is TGTGCCAGCAACCAACAGGGCACCTACGAGCAGTACTTC.

CDR3 protein: CASSTRQTVLTYEQYF. Here the CDR3 DNA reads TGTGCCAGTAGTACGAGACAGACCGTGCTTACCTACGAGCAGTACTTC. This sequence joins TRBV19 and TRBJ2-7; the D gene is possibly TRBD1 (5 bases). The CDR3 length is 16 residues. V shed 4 bases and J shed 2 bases, with 18 bases lying between them. Germline CDR1 LNHDA, CDR2 SQIVND (reference sequence).

The J gene is TRBJ1-1, the V gene TRBV28, with D possibly TRBD1 on 6 matching bases. Germline V gives CDR1 MDHEN, CDR2 SYDVKM. CDR3 length: 12 amino acids. Trimming pared 7 bases from V and 8 bases from J, leaving 14 bases between. Here the CDR3 DNA reads TGTGCCAGCACGCAGGGGCCGCGAGAAGCTTTCTTT. Amino acids: CASTQGPREAFF.

The chain combines TRBV11-2 with TRBJ2-7; 7 bases line up with TRBD2. From germline, CDR1 is SGHAT and CDR2 FQNNGV. V lost 1 base, J lost 4 bases, and 4 bases stayed unmatched. This CDR3 is built from 14 residues. CDR3 region: CASSLVGGGYEQYF. DNA of the CDR3: TGTGCCAGCAGCTTAGTCGGCGGGGGTTACGAGCAGTACTTC.

The chain uses TRBV30 and TRBJ2-4; 9 positions agree with TRBD1. In germline, CDR1 is GTSNPN, CDR2 SVGIG (reference sequence). The CDR3 totals 15 residues. Germline trimming cut 5 bases from V and 6 bases from J; bases unmatched to any gene: 11. The CDR3 DNA is TGTGCCTGGGCTTCCGGACAGGGGATTGGAAACATTCAGTACTTC. Its protein is CAWASGQGIGNIQYF.

The CDR3 DNA is TGTGCCAGCAGCTTGGGCGGGGGGGCCGTGAATACGCAGTATTTT. Translating it yields CASSLGGGAVNTQYF. The chain employs TRBV7-2 and TRBJ2-3; 9 bases fit TRBD2. Germline values: CDR1 SGHTA, CDR2 FQGNSA. The CDR3 loop spans 15 amino acids. The ends lost 3 bases at V and 7 bases at J; junction bases unmatched: 8.

The rearrangement uses TRBV7-9 and TRBJ2-6; D perhaps matches TRBD1 (5 bases). V lost 1 base and J 4 bases, leaving 11 bases between the germline ends. The germline V gene encodes CDR1 SEHNR and CDR2 FQNEAQ (reference sequence). The CDR3 loop spans 16 amino acids. CDR3 DNA sequence: TGTGCCAGCAGCTTAGGGGTAGGGGCCGGGGCCAACGTCCTGACTTTC. This sequence encodes CASSLGVGAGANVLTF. The variable domain in full, with the rest retrieved from reference TRBV7-9 and TRBJ2-6, is DTGVSQNPRHKITKRGQNVTFRCDPISEHNRLYWYRQTLGQGPEFLTYFQNEAQLEKSRLLSDRFSAERPKGSFSTLEIQRTEQGDSAMYLCASSLGVGAGANVLTFGAGSRLTVL.

This clone has just a few counts. The genes are TRBV2 and TRBJ1-3, with TRBD1 matching 12 bases. CDR3 length: 15 amino acids. Germline CDR1 is SNHLY and CDR2 is FYNNEI. After removal of 6 bases from V and 7 bases from J, the junction contained 7 bases not matched to a gene. The CDR3 loop is CASSAPGQGANTIYF. The CDR3 coding sequence is TGTGCCAGCAGCGCACCGGGACAGGGGGCGAACACCATATATTTT. The full variable domain, completed using reference TRBV2 and TRBJ1-3, is EPEVTQTPSHQVTQMGQEVILRCVPISNHLYFYWYRQILGQKVEFLVSFYNNEISEKSEIFDDQFSVERPDGSNFTLKIRSTKLEDSAMYFCASSAPGQGANTIYFGEGSWLTVV.

This chain connects TRBV9 to TRBJ1-4; 10 nucleotides agree with TRBD1. V dropped 5 bases and J dropped 8; count of bases not matched to a gene: 12. Germline V gene sequence: CDR1 SGDLS, CDR2 YYNGEE. The CDR3 is 16 amino acids. In nucleotides, the CDR3 is TGTGCCAGCAGTACACTGACAGGGGGCAAGGGAGAAAAACTGTTTTTT. Protein sequence: CASSTLTGGKGEKLFF.

J is TRBJ1-2 and V is TRBV7-2, with D possibly being TRBD1 (5 bases). The CDR3 is made up of 15 amino acids. CDR1 SGHTA and CDR2 FQGNSA come from the germline V gene. V was pared by 5 bases and J by 5 bases, with 18 bases between. The CDR3 DNA reads TGTGCCAGCAGCGCCGTCGGGGGAGGCAGTTATGGCTACACCTTC. The encoded protein is CASSAVGGGSYGYTF.

The V gene is TRBV7-9, the J gene TRBJ2-1; the match to TRBD2 covers 7 bases. The V and J ends lost 2 bases and 8 bases, in that order; junction bases with no gene match: 6. In germline, CDR1 is SEHNR, CDR2 FQNEAQ (reference sequence). The CDR3 extends over 14 amino acids. As DNA, the CDR3 is TGTGCCAGCAGCTTAAAAGGCGGGGGATATGAGCAGTTCTTC. It specifies CASSLKGGGYEQFF.

V is TRBV7-2 and J is TRBJ1-2; D is ambiguous. Trimming took 2 bases from V and 2 from J, leaving 6 bases between them. Looked up from germline, CDR1 is SGHTA and CDR2 is FQGNSA. This CDR3 is 13 amino acids long. CDR3 nucleotide sequence: TGTGCCAGCAGCTTACAGAAGAACTATGGCTACACCTTC. Protein sequence: CASSLQKNYGYTF.

The chain joins TRBV29-1 to TRBJ1-1; possibly TRBD1 for D (5 bases). The ends were cut back, 4 bases at V and 5 bases at J, with 14 bases in the middle. Germline CDR1 reads SQVTM; CDR2 reads ANQGSEA. CDR3 length: 13 amino acids. As DNA, the CDR3 is TGCAGCGTTGTCGCAGGGATAAGGACTGAAGCTTTCTTT. It is translated as CSVVAGIRTEAFF.

This clone was recorded only once. V usage is TRBV5-1 and J usage is TRBJ2-7; 7 bases align to TRBD2. Germline V gene data show CDR1 as SGHRS and CDR2 as YFSETQ. This CDR3 has 18 amino acids. The V gene end was trimmed by 0 bases and the J gene end by 2 bases; junction bases not matched to a gene: 14. The CDR3 coding sequence is TGCGCCAGCAGCTTGGCTCGTCCGGGGGGAACTCCGACCTACGAGCAGTACTTC. Protein sequence: CASSLARPGGTPTYEQYF.

The J gene is TRBJ2-2, the V gene TRBV7-2; 9 bases map to TRBD2. CDR1 SGHTA and CDR2 FQGNSA come from the germline V gene. V trimming: 5 bases; J trimming: 4 bases; junction bases outside the gene matches: 8. The CDR3 has 16 amino acids. The CDR3, as DNA: TGTGCCAGCAGCCGGCGGGGGGGCGGTGTCACCGGGGAGCTGTTTTTT. Translating it yields CASSRRGGGVTGELFF.

This clone was recorded once. This sequence joins TRBV19 and TRBJ1-2; D not certain. The CDR3 runs to 9 residues. Germline CDR1 reads LNHDA; CDR2 reads SQIVND (reference sequence). Trimming removed 5 bases from V and 7 bases from J, with 2 bases in between. The CDR3 DNA is TGTGCCAGTAGTCTTGGCTACACCTTC. Amino acids: CASSLGYTF.

The chain recombines TRBV7-9 with TRBJ2-7, with 7 bases matching TRBD2. The CDR3 consists of 16 residues. After removal of 0 bases from V and 3 bases from J, the junction contained 8 bases not matched to a gene. From germline, CDR1 is SEHNR and CDR2 FQNEAQ (reference sequence). CDR3 bases: TGTGCCAGCAGCTTAGCCCTGCAGGGAGGGGTCTACGAGCAGTACTTC. It codes for CASSLALQGGVYEQYF.

The chain carries TRBV7-2 and TRBJ1-2; 7 nucleotides agree with TRBD1. Trimming at V came to 4 bases and at J to 5 bases, leaving 13 bases not matched to a gene. Germline V gives CDR1 SGHTA, CDR2 FQGNSA. This CDR3 spans 16 amino acids. The DNA for the CDR3 is TGTGCCAGCAGCTCCACCCGGACAGGAGGGAGGTATGGCTACACCTTC. Residues: CASSSTRTGGRYGYTF. Supplemented by reference TRBV7-2 and TRBJ1-2, the full variable domain reads GAGVSQSPSNKVTEKGKDVELRCDPISGHTALYWYRQSLGQGLEFLIYFQGNSAPDKSGLPSDRFSAERTGGSVSTLTIQRTQQEDSAVYLCASSSTRTGGRYGYTFGSGTRLTVV.

The chain joins TRBV4-3 to TRBJ2-3; tentative D call: TRBD2 (6 bases). The CDR3 has 15 amino acids. Deletions cut 4 bases from V and 2 bases from J, with 13 bases between. In germline, CDR1 is LGHNA, CDR2 YSLEER. The CDR3 bases are TGCGCCAGCAGCCGGCGGGACTCAGACACAGATACGCAGTATTTT. It specifies CASSRRDSDTDTQYF.

This clone has only a few counts. The chain couples TRBV6-5 to TRBJ2-2; TRBD1 is a possible D gene (6 bases). Germline CDR1 reads MNHEY; CDR2 reads SVGAGI. The length of the CDR3 is 15 residues. Trimming cost V 3 bases and J 7 bases, with 15 bases left between them. The CDR3 spells CASSYDPGVGGELFF. CDR3 DNA: TGTGCCAGCAGTTATGATCCAGGGGTGGGCGGGGAGCTGTTTTTT.

The gene calls are TRBV7-8 and TRBJ2-1, with 8 positions matching TRBD1. J was trimmed by 3 bases and V by 6 bases; bases with no gene match: 10. This CDR3 is built from 16 residues. The germline gives CDR1 SGHVS, CDR2 FQNEAQ. CDR3 protein: CASSANQDRVYNEQFF. CDR3 coding DNA: TGTGCCAGCAGTGCCAACCAGGACAGGGTCTACAATGAGCAGTTCTTC.

This clone was seen once. The chain carries TRBV7-2 and TRBJ2-1; no clear D. Germline CDR1 reads SGHTA; CDR2 reads FQGNSA. The CDR3 extends over 12 amino acids. V gave up 0 bases and J gave up 5 bases, with 2 bases separating them. CDR3 loop: CASSLADNEQFF. For the CDR3, the DNA is TGTGCCAGCAGCTTAGCCGACAATGAGCAGTTCTTC.

This clone has only one observation. The CDR3 is CAWVGRSSSYNEQFF. CDR3 coding DNA: TGTGCCTGGGTTGGTAGATCGAGCTCCTACAATGAGCAGTTCTTC. V usage is TRBV30 and J usage is TRBJ2-1; D remains ambiguous. Trimming removed 5 bases from V and 0 bases from J, with 14 bases in between. This CDR3 is 15 amino acids long. Germline V gene sequence: CDR1 GTSNPN, CDR2 SVGIG (reference sequence).

The chain employs TRBV5-4 and TRBJ1-2, with D unclear. The CDR3 extends over 13 amino acids. The germline V and J ends were trimmed by 4 bases and 5 bases, with 12 bases remaining between them. Germline CDR1 reads SGHNT; CDR2 reads YYREEE (reference sequence). The CDR3 reads CASSLTAEYGYTF. The CDR3 bases are TGTGCCAGCAGCCTAACAGCTGAGTATGGCTACACCTTC.

The CDR3, as DNA: TGTGCCAGCAGCTTGGTATCGGGGTCTGGAAACACCATATATTTT. It is translated as CASSLVSGSGNTIYF. The chain couples TRBV5-6 to TRBJ1-3; D unresolved. V was shortened by 0 bases and J by 1 base, with 8 bases between the two germline ends. The germline gives CDR1 SGHDT, CDR2 YYEEEE. The CDR3 has 15 residues.